This is a list of T cell receptor beta chains from one sample in a study of Ad26.COV2.S vaccination and SARS-CoV-2 variants. Here immunoSEQ multiplex PCR was the method, and the copy in TCRdb shows in-frame clones only, minus some. The sample has roughly 240,000 clones, around nine tenths seen once; the top ten hold about 10%. The sequencing used peripheral blood, collected in a trial of Ad26.COV2.S vaccine versus placebo. These receptors all come from a person aged 18 to 59 who received the Ad26.COV2.S COVID-19 vaccine or a placebo. Both conserved end residues are part of each CDR3. D genes are given only for firm matches. Some rows mark clone size as missing; the rest say once, few, many or name a class of expanded clone.

TRBV5-6,-,once,TRBJ2-2,TGTGCCAGCAGCTCCACGATATGGGGGGACACCGGGGAGCTGTTTTTT,CASSSTIWGDTGELFF
TRBV9,-,-,TRBJ2-7,TGTGCCAGCAGCCCCGCTTTGGAAAGCTCCTACGAGCAGTACTTC,CASSPALESSYEQYF
TRBV6-5,-,-,TRBJ1-4,TGTGCCAGCAGTTACGTGGGGTCGAGGGAAAAACTGTTTTTT,CASSYVGSREKLFF
TRBV7-9,-,-,TRBJ2-7,TGTGCCAGCAGCCTCGGGACTTACGTGCACGAGCAGTACTTC,CASSLGTYVHEQYF
TRBV21-1,-,-,TRBJ2-7,TGTGCCAGCAGCAAAGTGGGGCGTCCGGACGATAGTTCCTACGAGCAGTACTTC,CASSKVGRPDDSSYEQYF
TRBV19,TRBD1,-,TRBJ1-4,TGTGCCAGTAGTTATCGACAGGGGACTAATGAAAAACTGTTTTTT,CASSYRQGTNEKLFF
TRBV18,TRBD1,-,TRBJ1-4,TGTGCCAGCTCACTAATACAGGGGGCAACTAATGAAAAACTGTTTTTT,CASSLIQGATNEKLFF
TRBV7-2,-,once,TRBJ2-7,TGTGCCAGCAGACGCGACAGGCGCACCTACGAGCAGTACTTC,CASRRDRRTYEQYF
TRBV6-6,-,-,TRBJ1-5,TGTGCCAGCAGTTACCTCGGGATCAGCAATCAGCCCCAGCATTTT,CASSYLGISNQPQHF
TRBV7-9,TRBD2,-,TRBJ2-5,TGTGCCAGCACCCGGACTAGCGGGAGGGTGGGGCTAGAGACCCAGTACTTC,CASTRTSGRVGLETQYF
TRBV7-2,TRBD2,-,TRBJ2-1,TGTGCCAGCATCCTTAGCGGGGGGAACCCCTACAATGAGCAGTTCTTC,CASILSGGNPYNEQFF
TRBV7-2,-,-,TRBJ2-7,TGTGCCAGCAGCTTAGGCGGAATCTCCTACGAGCAGTACTTC,CASSLGGISYEQYF
TRBV5-6,-,-,TRBJ2-3,TGTGCCAGCAGCCAACTTTGGGCGGGGACAGCCACAGATACGCAGTATTTT,CASSQLWAGTATDTQYF
TRBV6-2/TRBV6-3,-,-,TRBJ2-1,TGTGCCAGCAGTTACTCGGGAGCGTACCCCTACAATGAGCAGTTCTTC,CASSYSGAYPYNEQFF
TRBV3-1/TRBV3-2,-,-,TRBJ1-5,TGTGCCAGCAGCCAAGATGTCAAGGGTGGTAGGATCAATCAGCCCCAGCATTTT,CASSQDVKGGRINQPQHF
TRBV5-1,TRBD2,once,TRBJ2-1,TGCGCCAGCAGCTTGGGGGCGGGAGAATCTTACAATGAGCAGTTCTTC,CASSLGAGESYNEQFF
TRBV30,TRBD1,-,TRBJ1-4,TGTGCCTGGTCTACAGGGGTCACAACTAATGAAAAACTGTTTTTT,CAWSTGVTTNEKLFF
TRBV7-6,TRBD2,-,TRBJ2-3,TGTGCCAGCAGCGCGGGACTAGCGGGAGGTTTCACAGATACGCAGTATTTT,CASSAGLAGGFTDTQYF
TRBV27,-,-,TRBJ1-6,TGTGCCAGCAGTTTATTCAGCGCCAGCTCCTATAATTCACCCCTCCACTTT,CASSLFSASSYNSPLHF
TRBV10-3,-,-,TRBJ1-1,TGTGCCATCAAGAGGGCGGAGAACACTGAAGCTTTCTTT,CAIKRAENTEAFF
TRBV5-4,-,-,TRBJ1-2,TGTGCCAGCAACGGGGCAGGGGACTATGGCTACACCTTC,CASNGAGDYGYTF
TRBV5-1,TRBD1,once,TRBJ2-7,TGCGCCAGCAGCGCCCGGGACAGGGACTACGAGCAGTACTTC,CASSARDRDYEQYF
TRBV7-7,-,-,TRBJ2-7,TGTGCTAGCAGCTTAGAATATGGGGATTTAGACGAGCAGTACTTC,CASSLEYGDLDEQYF
TRBV6-2/TRBV6-3,-,-,TRBJ2-7,TGTGCCAGCAGCCCAAGCCACGAGCAGTACTTC,CASSPSHEQYF
TRBV5-5,-,-,TRBJ2-3,TGTGCCAGCAGCTTCCAGGTAGCGGATACGCAGTATTTT,CASSFQVADTQYF
TRBV3-1/TRBV3-2,-,-,TRBJ1-5,TGTGCCAGCACCGCCGGGGGGAGTCAGCCCCAGCATTTT,CASTAGGSQPQHF
TRBV9,-,few,TRBJ1-2,TGTGCCAGCAGCGACGAGATTTACTCGGGAGGGCATGGCTACACCTTC,CASSDEIYSGGHGYTF
TRBV30,-,once,TRBJ1-1,TGTGCCTGGAGACTGGGGGTCATGAACACTGAAGCTTTCTTT,CAWRLGVMNTEAFF
TRBV7-2,-,few,TRBJ2-1,TGTGCCAGCAGCTTAGTCACGTCGGGCGAGCAGTTCTTC,CASSLVTSGEQFF
TRBV7-8,-,-,TRBJ2-2,TGTGCCAGCAGTTGGCGGGGGCCGGGCACCGGGGAGCTGTTTTTT,CASSWRGPGTGELFF
TRBV7-2,TRBD2,once,TRBJ2-3,TGTGCCAGCAGCTTTATTCCGGGACTAGGAACAGATACGCAGTATTTT,CASSFIPGLGTDTQYF
TRBV3-1/TRBV3-2,TRBD1,-,TRBJ2-7,TGTGCCAGCAGCCAAGGACAGGGGGATGAGTACTTC,CASSQGQGDEYF
TRBV6-1,TRBD1,-,TRBJ1-1,TGTGCCAGCAGTGAAGATACAGGGGTAAGGAGTGAAGCTTTCTTT,CASSEDTGVRSEAFF
TRBV18,-,-,TRBJ1-2,TGTGCCAGCTCCGTTAGCGGGGACCAGCCCTATGGCTACACCTTC,CASSVSGDQPYGYTF
TRBV18,-,once,TRBJ2-1,TGTGCCAGCTCACCACCGAGCTCCTACAATGAGCAGTTCTTC,CASSPPSSYNEQFF
TRBV19,TRBD1,-,TRBJ1-2,TGTGCCAGTAGTATAGACTTACAGGGGTACTATGGCTACACCTTC,CASSIDLQGYYGYTF
TRBV6-1,-,-,TRBJ2-7,TGTGCCAGCAGTGAATATTGGACCAGCGTGGAGCGATCTTACGAGCAGTACTTC,CASSEYWTSVERSYEQYF
TRBV9,TRBD2,once,TRBJ2-5,TGTGCCAGCACCCAGACTAGCGCGCCCCAGGAGACCCAGTACTTC,CASTQTSAPQETQYF
TRBV10-3,TRBD2,-,TRBJ2-2,TGTGCCATCAGTCTAGCGGGAGCGAACACCGGGGAGCTGTTTTTT,CAISLAGANTGELFF
TRBV7-2,TRBD1,once,TRBJ2-3,TGTGCCAGCAGCCCCCAAGGGGGCGGTCGCACAGATACGCAGTATTTT,CASSPQGGGRTDTQYF
TRBV24-1,-,-,TRBJ1-2,TGTGCCACCAGTGATTTAACAAATAGCTACACCTTC,CATSDLTNSYTF
TRBV29-1,TRBD1,once,TRBJ2-7,TGCAGCGTGGTACAGGGGGTATACGAGCAGTACTTC,CSVVQGVYEQYF
TRBV7-2,-,-,TRBJ2-3,TGTGCCAGCAGCCGCATGATTAACACAGATACGCAGTATTTT,CASSRMINTDTQYF
TRBV6-2/TRBV6-3,-,few,TRBJ2-1,TGTGCCAGCAGTTTCCAGGGGAGTTCCTACAATGAGCAGTTCTTC,CASSFQGSSYNEQFF
TRBV4-3,-,-,TRBJ2-1,TGCGCCAGCAGCCAAGGGGGGATTGAGCAGTTCTTC,CASSQGGIEQFF